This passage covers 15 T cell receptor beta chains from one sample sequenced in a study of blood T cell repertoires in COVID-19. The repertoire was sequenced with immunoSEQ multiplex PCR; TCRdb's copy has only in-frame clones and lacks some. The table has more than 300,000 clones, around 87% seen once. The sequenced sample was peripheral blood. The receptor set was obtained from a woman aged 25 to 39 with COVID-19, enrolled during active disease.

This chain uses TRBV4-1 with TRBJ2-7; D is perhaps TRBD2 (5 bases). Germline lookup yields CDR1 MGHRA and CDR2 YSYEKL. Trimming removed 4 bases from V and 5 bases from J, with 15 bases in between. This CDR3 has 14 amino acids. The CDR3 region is CASSLQASRHEQYF. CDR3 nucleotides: TGCGCCAGCAGCCTCCAGGCTAGCAGACACGAGCAGTACTTC.

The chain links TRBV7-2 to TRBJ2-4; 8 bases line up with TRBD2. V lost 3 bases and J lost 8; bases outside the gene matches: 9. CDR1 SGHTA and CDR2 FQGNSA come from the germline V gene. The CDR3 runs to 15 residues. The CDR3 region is CASSFEAGVWDIQYF. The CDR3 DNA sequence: TGTGCCAGCAGCTTCGAAGCGGGAGTTTGGGACATTCAGTACTTC.

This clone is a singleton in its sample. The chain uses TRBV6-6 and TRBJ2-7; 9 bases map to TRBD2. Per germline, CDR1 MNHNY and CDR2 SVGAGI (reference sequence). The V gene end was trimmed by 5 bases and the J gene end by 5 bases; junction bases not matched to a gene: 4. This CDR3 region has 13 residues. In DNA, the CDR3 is TGTGCCAGCAGTGTAGCGGGAGTCCACGAGCAGTACTTC. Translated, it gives CASSVAGVHEQYF.

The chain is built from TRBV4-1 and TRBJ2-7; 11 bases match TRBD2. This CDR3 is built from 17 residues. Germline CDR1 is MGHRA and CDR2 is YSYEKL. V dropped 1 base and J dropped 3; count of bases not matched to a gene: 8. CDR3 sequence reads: CASSQVMIAGGHYEQYF. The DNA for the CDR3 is TGCGCCAGCAGCCAAGTGATGATAGCGGGAGGGCACTACGAGCAGTACTTC.

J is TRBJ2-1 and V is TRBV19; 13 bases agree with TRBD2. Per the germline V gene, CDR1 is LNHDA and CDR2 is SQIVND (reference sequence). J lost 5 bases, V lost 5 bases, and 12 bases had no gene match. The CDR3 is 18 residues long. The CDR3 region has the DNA TGTGCCAGTAGTGTCGGACTAGCGGGAGTCAGGGCGGACAATGAGCAGTTCTTC. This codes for CASSVGLAGVRADNEQFF.

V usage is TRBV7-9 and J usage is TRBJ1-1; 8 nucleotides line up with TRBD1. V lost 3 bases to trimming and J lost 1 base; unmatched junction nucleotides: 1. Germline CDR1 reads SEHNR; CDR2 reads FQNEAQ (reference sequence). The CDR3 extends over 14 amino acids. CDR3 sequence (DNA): TGTGCCAGCAGCTTTCAGGGGGCGAACACTGAAGCTTTCTTT. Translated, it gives CASSFQGANTEAFF.

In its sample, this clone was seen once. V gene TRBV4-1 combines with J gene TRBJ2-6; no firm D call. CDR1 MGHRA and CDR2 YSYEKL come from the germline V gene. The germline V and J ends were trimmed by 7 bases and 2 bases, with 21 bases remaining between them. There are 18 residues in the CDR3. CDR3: CASTLSAPETAGANVLTF. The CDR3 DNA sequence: TGCGCCAGCACCCTGAGCGCCCCCGAAACGGCTGGGGCCAACGTCCTGACTTTC.

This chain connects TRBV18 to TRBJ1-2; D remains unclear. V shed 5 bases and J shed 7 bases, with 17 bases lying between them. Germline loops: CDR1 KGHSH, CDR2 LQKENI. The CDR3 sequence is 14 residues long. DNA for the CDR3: TGTGCCAGCTCAGCGGCCGCCGCGGGTGGTGGCTACACCTTC. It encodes CASSAAAAGGGYTF.

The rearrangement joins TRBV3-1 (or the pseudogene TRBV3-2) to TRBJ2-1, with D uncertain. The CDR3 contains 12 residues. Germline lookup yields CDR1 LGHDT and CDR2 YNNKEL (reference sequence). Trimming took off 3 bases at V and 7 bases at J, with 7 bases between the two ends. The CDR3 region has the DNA TGTGCCAGCAGCCACACAGAGAATGAGCAGTTCTTC. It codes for CASSHTENEQFF.

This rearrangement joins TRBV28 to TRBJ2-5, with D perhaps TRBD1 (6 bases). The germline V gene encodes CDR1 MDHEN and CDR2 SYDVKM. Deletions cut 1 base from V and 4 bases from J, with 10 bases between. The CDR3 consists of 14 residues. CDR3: CASSLFARGETQYF. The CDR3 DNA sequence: TGTGCCAGCAGTTTATTTGCCAGGGGAGAGACCCAGTACTTC.

The CDR3 loop is CASSDSLAGGGYTGELFF. The CDR3 coding sequence is TGTGCCAGCAGTGATTCCCTAGCGGGAGGCGGGTACACCGGGGAGCTGTTTTTT. The chain couples TRBV6-1 to TRBJ2-2, with 11 nucleotides matching TRBD2. Trimming took 3 bases from V and 3 from J; bases not matched to a gene: 9. The germline V gene encodes CDR1 MNHNS and CDR2 SASEGT. The CDR3 contains 18 residues.

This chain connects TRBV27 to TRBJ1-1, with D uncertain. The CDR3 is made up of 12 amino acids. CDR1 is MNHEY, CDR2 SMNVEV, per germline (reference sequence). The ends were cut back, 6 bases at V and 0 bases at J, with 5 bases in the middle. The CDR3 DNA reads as TGTGCCAGCAGGGAGCTGAACACTGAAGCTTTCTTT. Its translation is CASRELNTEAFF.

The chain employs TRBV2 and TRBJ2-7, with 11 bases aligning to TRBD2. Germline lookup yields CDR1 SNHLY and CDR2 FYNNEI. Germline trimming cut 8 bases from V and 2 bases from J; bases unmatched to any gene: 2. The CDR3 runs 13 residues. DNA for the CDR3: TGTGCCAGCTTACTAGCGGGGGCCTACGAGCAGTACTTC. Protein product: CASLLAGAYEQYF.

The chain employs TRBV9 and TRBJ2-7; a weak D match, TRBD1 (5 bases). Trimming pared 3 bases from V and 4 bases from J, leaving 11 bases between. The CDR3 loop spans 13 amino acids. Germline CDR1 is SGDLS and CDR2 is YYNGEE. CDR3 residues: CASSAPGQYEQYF. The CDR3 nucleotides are TGTGCCAGCAGCGCCCCAGGGCAATACGAGCAGTACTTC.

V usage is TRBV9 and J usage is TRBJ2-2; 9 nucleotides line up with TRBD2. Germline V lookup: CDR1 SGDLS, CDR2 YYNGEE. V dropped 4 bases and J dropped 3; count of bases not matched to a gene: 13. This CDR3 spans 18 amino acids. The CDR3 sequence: CASSHSGTSIWDTGELFF. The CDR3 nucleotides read TGTGCCAGCAGCCATTCCGGGACTAGCATTTGGGACACCGGGGAGCTGTTTTTT.